Following are 8 T cell receptor beta chains from one sample sequenced in a study of graft-versus-host responses after intestinal transplantation. The method was immunoSEQ multiplex PCR; TCRdb's version includes in-frame clones alone and lacks a portion of them. The sample includes 90,000 to 150,000 clones, just under 95% of them seen just once. Their recognized antigens are unknown. The material sequenced was unstimulated CD4+ T cells sorted from spleen or lymph node cells, taken before intestinal transplant. Source of these receptors: a human donor who received an intestinal transplant.

This rearrangement joins TRBV6-5 to TRBJ2-7; TRBD1 matches 9 bases. Germline V lookup: CDR1 MNHEY, CDR2 SVGAGI. With 6 bases clipped from V and 8 bases from J, the junction kept 11 bases outside the gene matches. The CDR3 runs 14 residues. The CDR3 protein is CASRGQGPPEKQYF. The CDR3 bases are TGTGCCAGCAGGGGACAGGGTCCCCCGGAGAAGCAGTACTTC.

This chain uses TRBV6-5 with TRBJ1-5; no firm D call. Trimming removed 7 bases at V and 7 bases at J, with 14 bases between. Per germline, CDR1 MNHEY and CDR2 SVGAGI. This CDR3 is 13 amino acids long. Written as DNA, the CDR3 is TGTGCCAGCAAGCCCTATTTTGGGCAGCCCCAGCATTTT. Its protein is CASKPYFGQPQHF.

The rearrangement joins TRBV7-2 to TRBJ2-1, with D hard to call. Germline assignment: CDR1 SGHTA and CDR2 FQGNSA. The V end lost 4 bases, the J end lost 7 bases, and 14 bases lay between the germline ends. CDR3 length: 14 amino acids. The CDR3: CASSSIVRSNEQFF. For the CDR3, the DNA is TGTGCCAGCAGCTCAATAGTAAGGTCTAATGAGCAGTTCTTC. The variable domain in full, completed from reference TRBV7-2 and TRBJ2-1, reads GAGVSQSPSNKVTEKGKDVELRCDPISGHTALYWYRQSLGQGLEFLIYFQGNSAPDKSGLPSDRFSAERTGGSVSTLTIQRTQQEDSAVYLCASSSIVRSNEQFFGPGTRLTVL.

The gene calls are TRBV25-1 and TRBJ2-6; D is undetermined. Looked up from germline, CDR1 is MGHDK and CDR2 is SYGVNS. The V end was cut by 11 bases, the J end by 0 bases, with 11 bases between. This CDR3 has 14 amino acids. CDR3 coding DNA: TGTGCCCCCGTCCGTATCTCTGGGGCCAACGTCCTGACTTTC. Amino acid sequence: CAPVRISGANVLTF.

The gene calls are TRBV10-3 and TRBJ2-1, with 11 bases matching TRBD2. V shed 3 bases and J 2 bases; nucleotides not matched to a gene: 3. The germline V gene encodes CDR1 ENHRY and CDR2 SYGVKD. The CDR3 spans 16 residues. The CDR3 region is CAISEGTSGTYNEQFF. CDR3 DNA: TGTGCCATCAGTGAAGGGACTAGCGGTACCTACAATGAGCAGTTCTTC.

This chain connects TRBV7-3 to TRBJ2-3, with 12 bases lining up with TRBD2. The CDR3 totals 20 residues. V gave up 0 bases and J gave up 3 bases; unmatched junction bases: 13. Germline V lookup: CDR1 SGHTA, CDR2 FQGTGA. The CDR3 spells CASSLTSQRWTSGKTDTQYF. The CDR3 nucleotides read TGTGCCAGCAGCTTAACCAGTCAACGTTGGACTAGCGGGAAGACAGATACGCAGTATTTT.

The chain recombines TRBV30 with TRBJ1-2; D is ambiguous. Germline values: CDR1 GTSNPN, CDR2 SVGIG (reference sequence). Trimming pared 1 base from V and 8 bases from J, leaving 8 bases between. The CDR3 has 11 residues. CDR3 nucleotides: TGTGCCTGGAGTGATCTTGGAGGCTACACCTTC. Protein: CAWSDLGGYTF.

The V and J genes are TRBV5-1 and TRBJ2-7; D perhaps matches TRBD2 (5 bases). The ends were cut back, 4 bases at V and 3 bases at J, with 14 bases in the middle. The germline V gene encodes CDR1 SGHRS and CDR2 YFSETQ. The CDR3 totals 14 residues. The CDR3: CASSHLARNYEQYF. The CDR3 DNA follows: TGCGCCAGCAGCCATCTAGCCCGTAACTACGAGCAGTACTTC.